These 32 T cell receptor beta chains were all obtained from the same sample, sequenced in a study of blood T cell repertoires in COVID-19. Sequencing was performed with immunoSEQ multiplex PCR; in TCRdb, only in-frame clones are kept and a portion is missing. This sample carries about 150,000 clones, around 84% of them seen once, and the ten largest clones take 13%. The specimen was peripheral blood. The receptors originated from a man between 60 and 75 years old with active or convalescent COVID-19.

This clone occurred once. CDR3 in amino acids: CASSPPLAEETQYF. CDR3 DNA sequence: TGTGCCAGCAGCCCCCCCCTAGCGGAAGAGACCCAGTACTTC. The chain is built from TRBV28 and TRBJ2-5; 7 positions match TRBD2. From germline, CDR1 is MDHEN and CDR2 SYDVKM. J was trimmed by 3 bases and V by 6 bases; bases with no gene match: 7. There are 14 residues in the CDR3.

The chain is built from TRBV3-1 (or the pseudogene TRBV3-2) and TRBJ1-2; D perhaps matches TRBD1 (6 bases). Deletions cut 4 bases from V and 4 bases from J, with 13 bases between. CDR3 length: 14 residues. Germline lookup yields CDR1 LGHDT and CDR2 YNNKEL (reference sequence). The CDR3 loop reads CASSPRGTGYGYTF. CDR3 nucleotide sequence: TGTGCCAGCAGCCCCAGGGGAACGGGCTATGGCTACACCTTC.

There are a few counts of this clone. The V and J genes are TRBV7-6 and TRBJ2-7; D uncertain. The germline CDR1 and CDR2 sequences are SGHVS and FNYEAQ. V lost 2 bases and J lost 5, with 10 bases in between. The CDR3 loop spans 13 amino acids. The CDR3 DNA follows: TGTGCCAGCAGCTTACGAGTTGCCGACGAGCAGTACTTC. Translation gives CASSLRVADEQYF.

A single count supports this clone. The CDR3 region is CASSLGSGGRETQYF. The CDR3 nucleotides read TGTGCCAGCAGCTTAGGATCGGGAGGTCGGGAGACCCAGTACTTC. The V call is TRBV11-2, the J call TRBJ2-5; the match to TRBD2 covers 7 bases. Germline V lookup: CDR1 SGHAT, CDR2 FQNNGV. The CDR3 is 15 amino acids. The V and J ends lost 1 base and 5 bases, in that order; junction bases with no gene match: 7.

Here the CDR3 DNA reads TGCGCCAGCAGCTTGAGCTCGGGATACAACCCAGATACGCAGTATTTT. Protein sequence: CASSLSSGYNPDTQYF. The chain joins TRBV5-1 to TRBJ2-3; possible D gene TRBD2, 5 bases. CDR3 length equals 16 residues. Germline V gives CDR1 SGHRS, CDR2 YFSETQ. V dropped 1 base and J dropped 4 bases, with 16 bases sitting between them.

This clone appeared a few times. This chain connects TRBV5-1 to TRBJ2-7; the match to TRBD2 covers 9 bases. The J segment lost 3 bases and the V segment lost 4 bases, leaving 5 bases of the junction unmatched. This CDR3 spans 14 amino acids. The germline V gene encodes CDR1 SGHRS and CDR2 YFSETQ. CDR3 nucleotide sequence: TGCGCCAGCAGCGAGACGACTAGCGGCTACGAGCAGTACTTC. It specifies CASSETTSGYEQYF.

Only one count was recorded for this clone. V gene TRBV6-2 or TRBV6-3 combines with J gene TRBJ2-1; D remains ambiguous. Germline V CDR1 and CDR2: MNHEY, SVGEGT. The CDR3 totals 14 residues. Trimming stripped 0 bases from V and 8 bases from J, with 11 bases between. In nucleotides, the CDR3 is TGTGCCAGCAGTTACTCTCCGCGTTTCGATGAGCAGTTCTTC. Translated, it gives CASSYSPRFDEQFF.

The CDR3 sequence: CAGREGNTEAFF. CDR3 DNA: TGTGCCGGAAGAGAGGGGAACACTGAAGCTTTCTTT. V usage is TRBV30 and J usage is TRBJ1-1, with D unresolved. Germline loops: CDR1 GTSNPN, CDR2 SVGIG (reference sequence). With 8 bases removed from V and 1 base from J, the gap between germline ends came to 11 bases. The CDR3 runs to 12 residues.

V and J are TRBV6-2 or TRBV6-3 and TRBJ1-1; no reliable D call. This CDR3 is 15 amino acids long. V shed 2 bases and J shed 0 bases, with 10 bases lying between them. CDR1 and CDR2 (germline): MNHEY, SVGEGT. The CDR3 sequence: CASSYGPEMNTEAFF. The CDR3 DNA reads TGTGCCAGCAGTTACGGCCCTGAAATGAACACTGAAGCTTTCTTT.

The genes are TRBV5-5 and TRBJ1-5; 8 positions agree with TRBD1. Germline-derived CDR1 and CDR2 are SGHKS and YYEKEE (reference sequence). There are 16 residues in the CDR3. The V segment lost 3 bases and the J segment 4 bases; nucleotides outside the gene matches: 9. CDR3 amino acids: CASSSKSGGSNQPQHF. DNA of the CDR3: TGTGCCAGCAGCTCCAAATCAGGGGGCTCAAATCAGCCCCAGCATTTT.

V gene TRBV19 combines with J gene TRBJ1-1; D is unresolved. The germline V and J ends were trimmed by 5 bases and 5 bases, with 12 bases remaining between them. Germline-derived CDR1 and CDR2 are LNHDA and SQIVND (reference sequence). The CDR3 spans 13 residues. CDR3 loop: CASSLPLETEAFF. The CDR3, as DNA: TGTGCCAGTAGTCTCCCGCTGGAGACTGAAGCTTTCTTT. The variable domain in full, completed from reference TRBV19 and TRBJ1-1, reads DGGITQSPKYLFRKEGQNVTLSCEQNLNHDAMYWYRQDPGQGLRLIYYSQIVNDFQKGDIAEGYSVSREKKESFPLTVTSAQKNPTAFYLCASSLPLETEAFFGQGTRLTVV.

This chain links TRBV19 with TRBJ2-1, with 9 positions matching TRBD2. The V segment lost 5 bases and the J segment 5 bases; nucleotides outside the gene matches: 13. In germline, CDR1 is LNHDA, CDR2 SQIVND (reference sequence). The CDR3 runs 17 residues. The CDR3 DNA reads TGTGCCAGTAGTCCCGGCCAACTAGCGGGCCCCGACAATGAGCAGTTCTTC. Amino acids: CASSPGQLAGPDNEQFF.

The V and J genes are TRBV7-2 and TRBJ2-2, with D tentatively TRBD2 (6 bases). The germline V and J ends were trimmed by 5 bases and 1 base, with 11 bases remaining between them. This CDR3 contains 15 residues. The germline V gene encodes CDR1 SGHTA and CDR2 FQGNSA. CDR3: CASSPRTMNTGELFF. The CDR3 coding sequence is TGTGCCAGCAGCCCCAGGACTATGAACACCGGGGAGCTGTTTTTT.

The chain uses TRBV27 and TRBJ2-1; TRBD2 aligns across 12 bases. The V gene end was trimmed by 5 bases and the J gene end by 7 bases; junction bases not matched to a gene: 9. The CDR3 loop spans 16 amino acids. Germline CDR1 reads MNHEY; CDR2 reads SMNVEV (reference sequence). The CDR3 is CASSPRLAGATNEQFF. The CDR3 DNA reads TGTGCCAGCAGTCCACGACTAGCGGGAGCCACTAATGAGCAGTTCTTC.

The rearrangement links TRBV28 to TRBJ2-7; D gene unclear. Germline V CDR1 and CDR2: MDHEN, SYDVKM. With 6 bases removed from V and 5 bases from J, the gap between germline ends came to 8 bases. This CDR3 is built from 11 residues. For the CDR3, the DNA is TGTGCCAGCAGAGAGAATGACGAGCAGTACTTC. Protein product: CASRENDEQYF.

The chain links TRBV7-3 to TRBJ2-2; no clear D gene. Trimming shortened V by 4 bases and J by 3 bases, and 15 bases separated the two germline ends. From germline, CDR1 is SGHTA and CDR2 FQGTGA. The CDR3 is made up of 16 amino acids. This CDR3 is CASSSPRRRDTGELFF. DNA for the CDR3: TGTGCCAGCAGCTCCCCCCGGCGCCGGGACACCGGGGAGCTGTTTTTT. Complete variable domain (other parts from reference TRBV7-3 and TRBJ2-2): GAGVSQTPSNKVTEKGKYVELRCDPISGHTALYWYRQSLGQGPEFLIYFQGTGAADDSGLPNDRFFAVRPEGSVSTLKIQRTERGDSAVYLCASSSPRRRDTGELFFGEGSRLTVL.

The rearrangement uses TRBV6-2 or TRBV6-3 and TRBJ1-5, with D unclear. V lost 2 bases to trimming and J lost 7 bases, with 9 bases between them. The CDR3 extends over 13 amino acids. The V gene's germline CDR1 is MNHEY and CDR2 SVGEGT. The DNA for the CDR3 is TGTGCCAGCAGTTACGAGGGAGACCAGCCCCAGCATTTT. Translated: CASSYEGDQPQHF.

The chain recombines TRBV9 with TRBJ2-7, with D possibly being TRBD2 (5 bases). The CDR3 totals 14 residues. Deletions cut 3 bases from V and 2 bases from J, with 12 bases between. Germline lookup yields CDR1 SGDLS and CDR2 YYNGEE. The CDR3 bases are TGTGCCAGCAGCGGACGGGATGGCCCCTACGAGCAGTACTTC. Translated, it gives CASSGRDGPYEQYF.

The V and J genes are TRBV29-1 and TRBJ2-3; 8 bases fit TRBD2. This CDR3 is built from 14 residues. J was trimmed by 1 base and V by 2 bases; bases with no gene match: 2. Germline V gene data show CDR1 as SQVTM and CDR2 as ANQGSEA. The CDR3 reads CSVERAGGTDTQYF. The CDR3, as DNA: TGCAGCGTTGAAAGAGCGGGAGGCACAGATACGCAGTATTTT.

This chain connects TRBV19 to TRBJ1-4; TRBD1 is a possible D gene (6 bases). V gave up 8 bases and J gave up 4 bases, with 17 bases separating them. This CDR3 contains 15 residues. Per the germline V gene, CDR1 is LNHDA and CDR2 is SQIVND (reference sequence). The CDR3 spells CASGTMGANNEKLFF. CDR3 nucleotide sequence: TGTGCCAGTGGTACGATGGGGGCCAATAATGAAAAACTGTTTTTT.

This clone was seen a single time. This sequence joins TRBV27 and TRBJ1-2, with 9 bases matching TRBD1. Germline trimming cut 5 bases from V and 8 bases from J; bases unmatched to any gene: 6. The CDR3 has 13 amino acids. CDR1 and CDR2 (germline): MNHEY, SMNVEV (reference sequence). The CDR3: CASSPRTGDGYTF. Here the CDR3 DNA reads TGTGCCAGCAGTCCGCGGACAGGGGACGGCTACACCTTC.

The chain uses TRBV7-2 and TRBJ1-2; the D gene is possibly TRBD1 (6 bases). The V and J ends lost 1 base and 6 bases respectively, with 15 bases between them. Germline V gene data show CDR1 as SGHTA and CDR2 as FQGNSA. CDR3 length: 15 amino acids. The CDR3 sequence: CASSLVGGVWDGYTF. CDR3 nucleotides: TGTGCCAGCAGCTTAGTTGGGGGCGTTTGGGATGGCTACACCTTC.

In its sample, this clone was seen once. The rearrangement links TRBV10-3 to TRBJ1-5, with 10 bases aligning to TRBD1. The germline V gene encodes CDR1 ENHRY and CDR2 SYGVKD. This CDR3 is 16 amino acids long. Trimming removed 4 bases from V and 0 bases from J; junction bases left unmatched: 3. The CDR3 protein is CAISGTGGDSNQPQHF. CDR3 nucleotide sequence: TGTGCCATCAGTGGGACAGGGGGTGATAGCAATCAGCCCCAGCATTTT.

This rearrangement joins TRBV11-2 to TRBJ2-7; 7 bases map to TRBD2. Germline CDR1 reads SGHAT; CDR2 reads FQNNGV. The CDR3 runs to 15 residues. The ends lost 7 bases at V and 2 bases at J; junction bases unmatched: 11. The CDR3, as DNA: TGTGCCAGCACCGTAGATGGCGGGAGCCCCTACGAGCAGTACTTC. Its translation: CASTVDGGSPYEQYF.

V gene TRBV7-2 combines with J gene TRBJ1-4; no clear D. CDR3 length: 15 residues. Germline values: CDR1 SGHTA, CDR2 FQGNSA. Trimming pared 5 bases from V and 3 bases from J, leaving 13 bases between. The CDR3 DNA sequence: TGTGCCAGCAGCGCTACCGGGTCACCTAATGAAAAACTGTTTTTT. Its protein product is CASSATGSPNEKLFF.

The rearrangement uses TRBV5-5 and TRBJ2-7, with 10 bases fitting TRBD1. Germline CDR1 is SGHKS and CDR2 is YYEKEE (reference sequence). Trimming removed 6 bases from V and 5 bases from J; junction bases left unmatched: 8. This CDR3 contains 14 residues. CDR3 DNA sequence: TGTGCCAGCAATCCGACAGGGGGCCTCAACGAGCAGTACTTC. Translation: CASNPTGGLNEQYF.

This clone appeared a few times. The gene calls are TRBV24-1 and TRBJ1-2, with a possible D match to TRBD1 (6 bases). Germline lookup yields CDR1 KGHDR and CDR2 SFDVKD. Trimming stripped 3 bases from V and 8 bases from J, with 18 bases between. The CDR3 is made up of 15 amino acids. The CDR3: CATSDGRTLGGGYTF. The CDR3 DNA sequence: TGTGCCACCAGTGATGGTAGAACCCTTGGGGGCGGCTACACCTTC.

In DNA, the CDR3 is TGTGCCAGCAGCCCCGCTAAGGCAGGGGTTAATTCACCCCTCCACTTT. The encoded protein is CASSPAKAGVNSPLHF. The chain recombines TRBV7-9 with TRBJ1-6; perhaps TRBD1 as D (6 bases). In germline, CDR1 is SEHNR, CDR2 FQNEAQ (reference sequence). V lost 5 bases, J lost 6 bases, and 17 bases lay in between. The CDR3 length is 16 residues.

This clone was seen a handful of times. The chain links TRBV6-6 to TRBJ1-1; a weak D match, TRBD1 (5 bases). V was pared by 0 bases and J by 6 bases, with 14 bases between. Germline V CDR1 and CDR2: MNHNY, SVGAGI (reference sequence). The CDR3 runs to 15 residues. CDR3 in amino acids: CASSYSGGVGAEAFF. The CDR3 nucleotides read TGTGCCAGCAGTTACTCTGGAGGGGTCGGGGCTGAAGCTTTCTTT.

The table lists this clone with a count of one. This chain uses TRBV25-1 with TRBJ2-7; D might be TRBD2 (7 bases). Trimming removed 0 bases from V and 1 base from J, with 13 bases in between. The germline CDR1 and CDR2 sequences are MGHDK and SYGVNS. This CDR3 spans 16 amino acids. The CDR3 loop reads CASSEYKGGASYEQYF. The CDR3 region has the DNA TGTGCCAGCAGTGAATATAAGGGGGGGGCTTCCTACGAGCAGTACTTC.

This sequence joins TRBV7-6 and TRBJ2-7, with 8 bases lining up with TRBD1. CDR3 length equals 15 residues. CDR1 and CDR2 (germline): SGHVS, FNYEAQ. The junction had 2 bases not matched to a gene; V was cut back by 1 base and J by 0 bases. Here the CDR3 reads CASSLGTGISYEQYF. The CDR3 DNA is TGTGCCAGCAGCTTAGGGACAGGGATCTCCTACGAGCAGTACTTC. Together with reference TRBV7-6 and TRBJ2-7, the CDR3 gives the full variable domain: GAGVSQSPRYKVTKRGQDVALRCDPISGHVSLYWYRQALGQGPEFLTYFNYEAQQDKSGLPNDRFSAERPEGSISTLTIQRTEQRDSAMYRCASSLGTGISYEQYFGPGTRLTVT.

This chain joins TRBV19 and TRBJ1-1; possible D gene TRBD1, 6 bases. This CDR3 spans 12 amino acids. CDR1 is LNHDA, CDR2 SQIVND, per germline (reference sequence). V was clipped by 7 bases and J by 11 bases, with 17 bases between them. In DNA form, the CDR3 reads TGTGCCAGTAAAATGGGCCAGGGGAAGGCTTTCTTT. Translated, it gives CASKMGQGKAFF.